This entry is about one T cell receptor beta chain. Its antigen is undetermined. Germline V lookup: CDR1 SGHRS, CDR2 YFSETQ. The CDR3 has 14 amino acids. Libraries of TRB cDNA were made by 5' RACE and carried UMIs. TCRdb re-called the 5' RACE reads, yielding one record per CDR3 amino acid sequence without DNA. This sample's table reports about 84,000 distinct CDR3 sequences. The entry originates in a study of CXCR3-negative and CXCR3-positive naive CD8 T cells. Whole-study findings and limits: Naive CXCR3-positive cells had TRB CDR3s more hydrophobic than those of CXCR3-negative naive cells. Across naive subsets, surface CD5 expression was comparable, and TCR strength was inferred from properties of the TRB CDR3.

The rearrangement joins TRBV5-1 to TRBJ2-5; TCRdb picks TRBD1, but there is no DNA to check that call. The sequence came from a human donor in good health. Some clones in this sample may be carry-over from other donors' samples. The sequencing sample was made of naive CXCR3+ CD8+ T cells from blood. Sample subset: CD45RO-CCR7+CD27+CD95- naive CD8+ T cells expressing CXCR3 (TNR3+). CDR3: CASSLVGGEETQYF.